The clone carrying this TCR beta chain was found a few times. CDR1 and CDR2 (germline): SGHTA, FQGNSA. V was pared by 8 bases and J by 6 bases, with 13 bases of the junction left unmatched. The CDR3 sequence is 15 residues long. This sample is drawn from a study of response to subunit inactivated influenza vaccine. A single record per CDR3 protein comes from TCRdb applying MiXCR to the RT-PCR reads. The sample lists about 540,000 distinct CDR3 sequences; roughly 25% were seen once. These data were also filed under a second study, of T cells expressing NK-cell markers. That paper states: Beta-chain TCR cDNA was generated via 5'RACE template switching with UMIs.

The material sequenced was CD4+ T cells sorted from PBMCs, taken 11 to 12 days after vaccination. This rearrangement joins TRBV7-2 to TRBJ1-3; 7 positions match TRBD1. The clonotype was recovered from a man aged 45 to 65 who received an inactivated influenza vaccine. The CDR3 coding sequence is TGTGCCAGCGCAAAAATCGAGGGGGCTGAAAACACCATATATTTT. Translating it yields CASAKIEGAENTIYF.